A selection of T cell receptor beta chains follows, all from one sample in a study of CD8 T cells in Susac syndrome. TCRdb re-called the immunoSEQ multiplex PCR reads through MiXCR, storing one row per CDR3 protein. The sample contains about 130,000 distinct CDR3 sequences, around nine tenths of which appear only once. The sequencing sample was made of CD8+ T cells from PBMCs. Every receptor here comes from a human donor with multiple sclerosis. Both conserved end residues are part of each CDR3. Fields, in order: J gene, V gene, D gene, CDR3 protein, CDR3 DNA. D genes are given only for firm matches.

TRBJ1-1,TRBV27,-,CASSLGGAGEAFF,TGTGCCAGCAGTTTAGGGGGGGCTGGTGAGGCTTTCTTT
TRBJ2-1,TRBV9,TRBD2,CASSQRLAGGPDEQFF,TGTGCCAGCAGCCAGCGACTAGCGGGAGGCCCCGACGAGCAGTTCTTC
TRBJ1-2,TRBV9,TRBD1,CASSAQGYGYTF,TGTGCCAGCAGCGCACAGGGGTATGGCTACACCTTC
TRBJ1-1,TRBV12-3/TRBV12-4,-,CAIASGNTEAFF,TGTGCCATTGCTAGTGGGAACACTGAAGCTTTCTTT
TRBJ2-5,TRBV29-1,-,CSVEGLLETQYF,TGCAGCGTTGAGGGCTTGTTAGAGACCCAGTACTTC
TRBJ2-1,TRBV2,-,CASKSGAYANEQFF,TGTGCCAGCAAGTCCGGGGCTTACGCGAATGAGCAGTTCTTC
TRBJ2-3,TRBV11-2,-,CASSFPSPTDTQYF,TGTGCCAGCAGCTTTCCGTCGCCGACAGATACGCAGTATTTT
TRBJ1-1,TRBV30,-,CAWSGQPNTEAFF,TGTGCCTGGAGTGGTCAGCCAAACACTGAAGCTTTCTTT
TRBJ2-1,TRBV4-2,-,CASSQEYVSYNEQFF,TGTGCCAGCAGCCAAGAGTATGTTAGTTATAATGAGCAGTTCTTC
TRBJ2-7,TRBV1,-,CTSSQIEPRLASYEQYF,TGCACCAGCAGCCAAATTGAACCCCGACTAGCGTCCTACGAGCAGTACTTC
TRBJ2-7,TRBV13,TRBD1,CASSHGTGRTYEQYF,TGTGCCAGCAGCCACGGGACAGGAAGGACCTACGAGCAGTACTTC
TRBJ2-3,TRBV7-6,TRBD2,CASTSGLAGGPDTQYF,TGTGCCAGCACCTCGGGACTAGCGGGAGGGCCAGATACGCAGTATTTT